These T cell receptor beta chains were read from a single sample in a study of blood T cell repertoires in COVID-19. Repertoires were generated with immunoSEQ multiplex PCR, while TCRdb's copy carries only in-frame clones and drops some. This table holds a few hundred thousand clones, 60% to 75% found once. The sequenced sample was peripheral blood. The receptors here all came from a woman of 80 years or more with acute or convalescent COVID-19. The CDR3 runs from the conserved cysteine through the conserved F or W. A D gene is named only where the DNA matches it firmly. The listing skips clone size in some rows; elsewhere it reads once, few, many or a size class.

D: NA; V: TRBV3-1/TRBV3-2; size: few; J: TRBJ1-2; length: 15; DNA: TGTGCCAGCAGCCCCTGGGCAGGGGAGTCCGGTGGCTACACCTTC; CDR3: CASSPWAGESGGYTF
D: NA; V: TRBV7-8; size: NA; J: TRBJ2-5; length: 15; DNA: TGTGCCAGCAGCTTGACTAGGCGGATCCTTGAGACCCAGTACTTC; CDR3: CASSLTRRILETQYF
D: NA; V: TRBV19; size: NA; J: TRBJ2-7; length: 13; DNA: TGTGCCAGTAGCCAGTCCGGGGTGGGCGAGCAGTACTTC; CDR3: CASSQSGVGEQYF
D: NA; V: TRBV5-4; size: NA; J: TRBJ2-7; length: 15; DNA: TGTGCCAGCAGCTCAGGTAGCGCGGCCGTCTACGAGCAGTACTTC; CDR3: CASSSGSAAVYEQYF
D: NA; V: TRBV7-9; size: NA; J: TRBJ2-7; length: 14; DNA: TGTGCCAGCAGCTCCTTCCAGGGATTCAACGAGCAGTACTTC; CDR3: CASSSFQGFNEQYF
D: NA; V: TRBV10-2; size: NA; J: TRBJ2-5; length: 15; DNA: TGCGCCAGCAGTGAGTCCCCCGCGGGCCAAGAGACCCAGTACTTC; CDR3: CASSESPAGQETQYF
D: TRBD1; V: TRBV13; size: NA; J: TRBJ1-2; length: 13; DNA: TGTGCCAGCAGCCCGACAGGGGACTATGGCTACACCTTC; CDR3: CASSPTGDYGYTF
D: TRBD2; V: TRBV5-1; size: NA; J: TRBJ2-3; length: 14; DNA: TGCGCCAGCAGCGAGCCGGGACTAGAGGGAGCAGGGTATTTT; CDR3: CASSEPGLEGAGYF
D: NA; V: TRBV9; size: NA; J: TRBJ2-5; length: 12; DNA: TGTGCCAGCAGCGGGGCGCGAGAGACCCAGTACTTC; CDR3: CASSGARETQYF
D: NA; V: TRBV7-8; size: NA; J: TRBJ1-4; length: 13; DNA: TGTGCCAGCAGCTTAGGTGTCAGGGGTAAACTGTTTTTT; CDR3: CASSLGVRGKLFF
D: TRBD1; V: TRBV4-1; size: NA; J: TRBJ1-6; length: 14; DNA: TGCGCCAGCAGCCAGGGACAGGCGACATCACCCCTCCACTTT; CDR3: CASSQGQATSPLHF
D: TRBD1; V: TRBV7-2; size: many; J: TRBJ1-2; length: 16; DNA: TGTGCCAGCAGCTTAATGACAGGGCAAGCTAACTATGGCTACACCTTC; CDR3: CASSLMTGQANYGYTF
D: NA; V: TRBV5-6; size: NA; J: TRBJ2-5; length: 15; DNA: TGTGCCAGCAGCTTGGCCCTGTCAGGACAAGAGACCCAGTACTTC; CDR3: CASSLALSGQETQYF
D: NA; V: TRBV15; size: few; J: TRBJ2-7; length: 15; DNA: TGTGCCACCAGCAGAAGCGGACAGGGAGGGGACGAGCAGTACTTC; CDR3: CATSRSGQGGDEQYF
D: NA; V: TRBV30; size: NA; J: TRBJ2-7; length: 13; DNA: TGTGCCTGGAGTGTCAGTATTAACTACGAGCAGTACTTC; CDR3: CAWSVSINYEQYF
D: TRBD2; V: TRBV18; size: NA; J: TRBJ2-1; length: 17; DNA: TGTGCCAGCTCACCATCTGAGGGGCTAGCGGGAGGGGTTGAGCAGTTCTTC; CDR3: CASSPSEGLAGGVEQFF
D: TRBD1; V: TRBV5-8; size: NA; J: TRBJ2-1; length: 15; DNA: TGTGCCAGCAGCTTGCCGGGACAGGGAATGAATGAGCAGTTCTTC; CDR3: CASSLPGQGMNEQFF
D: TRBD1; V: TRBV25-1; size: NA; J: TRBJ2-7; length: 13; DNA: TGTGCCAGCGCAGGGACAGGGGGCGACGAGCAGTACTTC; CDR3: CASAGTGGDEQYF
D: TRBD2; V: TRBV3-1/TRBV3-2; size: once; J: TRBJ2-5; length: 16; DNA: TGTGCCAGCAGCCAAGTCTTACTAGCGGGAGAAGAGACCCAGTACTTC; CDR3: CASSQVLLAGEETQYF
D: TRBD1; V: TRBV6-5; size: NA; J: TRBJ1-2; length: 14; DNA: TGTGCCAGCAGTACCGGGGACAGGGGGCATGGCTACACCTTC; CDR3: CASSTGDRGHGYTF
D: TRBD1; V: TRBV9; size: NA; J: TRBJ1-6; length: 14; DNA: TGTGCCAGCAGAACCGGGACAGGGAATTCACCCCTCCACTTT; CDR3: CASRTGTGNSPLHF
D: NA; V: TRBV7-9; size: NA; J: TRBJ1-2; length: 15; DNA: TGTGCCAGCAGCCCCCCTCCTAGGGGAGGGTATGGCTACACCTTC; CDR3: CASSPPPRGGYGYTF
D: NA; V: TRBV14; size: NA; J: TRBJ2-3; length: 11; DNA: TGTGCCAGCAGCCAAATTAATACGCAGTATTTT; CDR3: CASSQINTQYF
D: TRBD2; V: TRBV19; size: once; J: TRBJ2-2; length: 16; DNA: TGTGCCAGTAGTCTTAGCGGGAGGGCCGTCACCGGGGAGCTGTTTTTT; CDR3: CASSLSGRAVTGELFF
D: NA; V: TRBV19; size: many; J: TRBJ2-5; length: 16; DNA: TGTGCCAGTAGTATCGGGGCAGGGGCCATTCCAGAGACCCAGTACTTC; CDR3: CASSIGAGAIPETQYF
D: TRBD1; V: TRBV9; size: few; J: TRBJ1-2; length: 14; DNA: TGTGCCAGCAGCGGGACAGGGTCTAACTATGGCTACACCTTC; CDR3: CASSGTGSNYGYTF
D: TRBD2; V: TRBV5-4; size: NA; J: TRBJ2-7; length: 13; DNA: TGTGCCAGCAGCTTGACTAGCGGGCACGAGCAGTACTTC; CDR3: CASSLTSGHEQYF
D: NA; V: TRBV30; size: NA; J: TRBJ1-3; length: 15; DNA: TGTGCCTGGAGTCACAAACAGGGAGCTGGAAACACCATATATTTT; CDR3: CAWSHKQGAGNTIYF
D: TRBD2; V: TRBV6-5; size: NA; J: TRBJ2-7; length: 14; DNA: TGTGCCAGCAGTCTAGCGGGGGTAACCTACGAGCAGTACTTC; CDR3: CASSLAGVTYEQYF
D: TRBD2; V: TRBV6-5; size: NA; J: TRBJ2-5; length: 15; DNA: TGTGCCAGCAGTTACGGGAGGGGACTCAAAGAGACCCAGTACTTC; CDR3: CASSYGRGLKETQYF
D: NA; V: TRBV9; size: NA; J: TRBJ2-7; length: 14; DNA: TGTGCCAGCAGCGTAAGAGCGGGTGCCTACGAGCAGTACTTC; CDR3: CASSVRAGAYEQYF
D: NA; V: TRBV12-3/TRBV12-4; size: NA; J: TRBJ1-4; length: 13; DNA: TGTGCCAGCCAGGGCCTCTCGGAGGAAAAACTGTTTTTT; CDR3: CASQGLSEEKLFF
D: NA; V: TRBV3-1/TRBV3-2; size: few; J: TRBJ2-2; length: 16; DNA: TGTGCCAGCAGCCAGAGCGAGCGGTTTCCACCCGGGGAGCTGTTTTTT; CDR3: CASSQSERFPPGELFF
D: NA; V: TRBV2; size: NA; J: TRBJ1-5; length: 15; DNA: TGTGCCAGCAGTGAACGGTCAGGGCGGCATCAGCCCCAGCATTTT; CDR3: CASSERSGRHQPQHF
D: TRBD2; V: TRBV3-1/TRBV3-2; size: NA; J: TRBJ2-5; length: 15; DNA: TGTGCCAGCAGCCTCAGCGGGGCGAGATCTGAGACCCAGTACTTC; CDR3: CASSLSGARSETQYF